The 2 T cell receptor beta chains given below trace back to one sample, sequenced in a study of blood T cell repertoires in COVID-19. The data were produced by immunoSEQ multiplex PCR, yet TCRdb's version contains in-frame clones alone and is incomplete. Found here are about 380,000 clones, more than 75% of them singletons; the top ten hold 2.5% to 3%. The sequencing sample was made of PBMCs or T cells enriched from blood (not recorded which). All receptors come from a woman aged 25 to 39 who had recovered from COVID-19.

J is TRBJ2-2 and V is TRBV9; 14 nucleotides agree with TRBD2. CDR3 size: 16 residues. V shed 3 bases and J 4 bases; nucleotides not matched to a gene: 2. Germline lookup yields CDR1 SGDLS and CDR2 YYNGEE. The CDR3 reads CASSGTSGGTTGELFF. The CDR3 DNA follows: TGTGCCAGCAGCGGGACTAGCGGGGGGACCACCGGGGAGCTGTTTTTT. The full variable domain, in which reference TRBV9 and TRBJ2-2 provide the parts outside the CDR3, is DSGVTQTPKHLITATGQRVTLRCSPRSGDLSVYWYQQSLDQGLQFLIQYYNGEERAKGNILERFSAQQFPDLHSELNLSSLELGDSALYFCASSGTSGGTTGELFFGEGSRLTVL.

This chain links TRBV30 with TRBJ1-3, with 8 positions matching TRBD1. The CDR3 contains 13 residues. V trimming: 3 bases; J trimming: 6 bases; junction bases outside the gene matches: 4. CDR1 and CDR2 from the germline V gene are GTSNPN and SVGIG (reference sequence). CDR3 sequence reads: CAWSWTGLNTIYF. Written as DNA, the CDR3 is TGTGCCTGGAGCTGGACAGGGCTAAACACCATATATTTT.